This T cell receptor beta chain was sequenced during a study of blood T cell repertoires in COVID-19. Study in general: Material from acute and convalescent COVID-19 was sourced from the United States, Italy and Spain.

During active infection, Seattle patients enrolled and were then monitored through disease. Source study methods: Amplified reference gene primers provided the basis for estimating nucleated cell counts. The data were produced by immunoSEQ multiplex PCR, yet TCRdb's version contains in-frame clones alone and is incomplete. V and J calls and clone size are copied from that table; D and trimming were computed from the DNA. There are about 250,000 clones in the sample; around 82% occur only once, and 0.87% lies in the top ten. The CDR3 has 14 amino acids. With 4 bases clipped from V and 4 bases from J, the junction kept 8 bases outside the gene matches. CDR1 is SGHKS, CDR2 YYEKEE, per germline (reference sequence).

The sequenced sample consisted of peripheral blood. V usage is TRBV5-5 and J usage is TRBJ2-7, with TRBD1 matching 7 bases. The origin of this receptor is a human donor with COVID-19, enrolled during active disease. The donor label of this sample is uncertain. CDR3 bases: TGTGCCAGCAGCCGGGCAGGGGGTTTATACGAGCAGTACTTC. Translating gives CASSRAGGLYEQYF. The variable domain in full, with the rest retrieved from reference TRBV5-5 and TRBJ2-7, is DAGVTQSPTHLIKTRGQQVTLRCSPISGHKSVSWYQQVLGQGPQFIFQYYEKEERGRGNFPDRFSARQFPNYSSELNVNALLLGDSALYLCASSRAGGLYEQYFGPGTRLTVT.